Following are 16 T cell receptor beta chains from one sample sequenced in a study of blood T cell repertoires in COVID-19 (dated by TCRdb to 2019 to 2021). The receptor library was made with the immunoSEQ multiplex PCR assay. In its TCRdb copy, this immuneACCESS table keeps in-frame sequences only and misses some clones. Where compared with another copy, unresolved V genes explain less than half of these, and the others have no known cause. The sample table contains under 250,000 clones; only one count was recorded for approximately 87% of them. The ten top clones hold just over 2.5% of the sample. The sequenced sample consisted of peripheral blood. The source is a woman in her 70s with active or convalescent COVID-19.

A few counts support this clone. In DNA form, the CDR3 reads TGTGCCAGCAGACAGACAGGGGCGGAGACCCAGTACTTC. Translated, it gives CASRQTGAETQYF. This sequence joins TRBV6-5 and TRBJ2-5, with 8 bases identical to TRBD1. The CDR3 contains 13 residues. Looked up from germline, CDR1 is MNHEY and CDR2 is SVGAGI. The junction had 5 bases not matched to a gene; V was cut back by 6 bases and J by 5 bases.

The table lists this clone with a few counts. This sequence joins TRBV18 and TRBJ2-3, with 8 bases aligning to TRBD2. Germline lookup yields CDR1 KGHSH and CDR2 LQKENI. The CDR3 is 14 amino acids. Trimming removed 3 bases from V and 8 bases from J; junction bases left unmatched: 7. The CDR3 region is CASSPSGTEGTQYF. DNA of the CDR3: TGTGCCAGCTCACCTAGCGGGACTGAGGGTACGCAGTATTTT.

This clone was recorded a few times. The CDR3, as DNA: TGTGCCAGCAGTTACGCGAGGATCTCTGGAAACACCATATATTTT. Translating gives CASSYARISGNTIYF. This rearrangement joins TRBV6-5 to TRBJ1-3; D gene uncertain. Germline V gives CDR1 MNHEY, CDR2 SVGAGI. The V and J ends lost 2 bases and 0 bases respectively, with 8 bases between them. The CDR3 totals 15 residues.

The chain has TRBV24-1 and TRBJ2-2; 7 nucleotides line up with TRBD1. Germline V gives CDR1 KGHDR, CDR2 SFDVKD. The CDR3 runs to 18 residues. Trimming removed 4 bases from V and 0 bases from J; junction bases left unmatched: 10. The CDR3 DNA follows: TGTGCCACCAGTGACCGGGACAGATCGGTCGCGAACACCGGGGAGCTGTTTTTT. It specifies CATSDRDRSVANTGELFF.

The chain has TRBV5-1 and TRBJ2-5, with 8 bases matching TRBD1. J lost 5 bases, V lost 4 bases, and 10 bases had no gene match. This CDR3 comprises 15 residues. CDR1 is SGHRS and CDR2 is YFSETQ in the germline V gene. In DNA form, the CDR3 reads TGCGCCAGCAGCCCTGGACAGGGTATGGGGGAGACCCAGTACTTC. Translation gives CASSPGQGMGETQYF.

The gene calls are TRBV5-1 and TRBJ2-3; 11 nucleotides line up with TRBD2. The CDR3 has 18 residues. Per germline, CDR1 SGHRS and CDR2 YFSETQ. The junction had 16 bases not matched to a gene; V was cut back by 5 bases and J by 5 bases. The CDR3, as DNA: TGCGCCAGCAGAACCTCCCCTCTAGCGGGAGGCTTGGTAGATACGCAGTATTTT. Translating gives CASRTSPLAGGLVDTQYF.

The chain carries TRBV11-3 and TRBJ2-2; TRBD2 matches at 8 bases. Germline V CDR1 and CDR2: SGHNT, YENEEA. The CDR3 extends over 14 amino acids. V trimming: 4 bases; J trimming: 6 bases; junction bases outside the gene matches: 4. The CDR3 coding sequence is TGTGCCAGCAGCTCAGGACTAGCTGCCGGGGAGCTGTTTTTT. Residues: CASSSGLAAGELFF.

The chain is built from TRBV19 and TRBJ1-2, with 8 bases aligning to TRBD1. Germline V gene sequence: CDR1 LNHDA, CDR2 SQIVND (reference sequence). The junction had 8 bases not matched to a gene; V was cut back by 6 bases and J by 8 bases. This CDR3 is built from 13 residues. The CDR3 DNA reads TGTGCCAGTAGCTATCAGGGGGCTGGCGGCTACACCTTC. Translating gives CASSYQGAGGYTF.

The J gene is TRBJ2-1, the V gene TRBV7-9; 8 positions match TRBD2. V shed 1 base and J 9 bases; nucleotides not matched to a gene: 8. CDR3 size: 15 residues. CDR1 is SEHNR, CDR2 FQNEAQ, per germline (reference sequence). The CDR3 DNA follows: TGTGCCAGCAGCTTAGTACTAGCGGAGGGCGCTGAGCAGTTCTTC. Encoded protein: CASSLVLAEGAEQFF.

This chain joins TRBV11-2 and TRBJ1-3; TRBD1 might be the D (5 bases). The CDR3 runs 16 residues. Trimming stripped 4 bases from V and 0 bases from J, with 13 bases between. The germline V gene has CDR1 SGHAT and CDR2 FQNNGV. The CDR3 sequence: CASSSVWGHSGNTIYF. The CDR3 DNA sequence: TGTGCCAGCAGCTCCGTCTGGGGCCACTCTGGAAACACCATATATTTT. The variable domain in full, completed from reference TRBV11-2 and TRBJ1-3, reads EAGVAQSPRYKIIEKRQSVAFWCNPISGHATLYWYQQILGQGPKLLIQFQNNGVVDDSQLPKDRFSAERLKGVDSTLKIQPAKLEDSAVYLCASSSVWGHSGNTIYFGEGSWLTVV.

This rearrangement joins TRBV28 to TRBJ1-6; D might be TRBD1 (6 bases). The CDR3 contains 14 residues. Germline CDR1 is MDHEN and CDR2 is SYDVKM. Trimming removed 5 bases from V and 8 bases from J, with 13 bases in between. CDR3 DNA: TGTGCCAGCAGTCAACAGGGTGTGTATTCACCCCTCCACTTT. Protein product: CASSQQGVYSPLHF.

The rearrangement joins TRBV5-1 to TRBJ2-7; the D gene is possibly TRBD2 (5 bases). This CDR3 region has 13 residues. Germline lookup yields CDR1 SGHRS and CDR2 YFSETQ. Trimming removed 1 base from V and 3 bases from J, with 8 bases in between. CDR3 coding DNA: TGCGCCAGCAGCTTGTACCGGGGCTACGAGCAGTACTTC. This encodes CASSLYRGYEQYF. The full variable domain, in which reference TRBV5-1 and TRBJ2-7 provide the parts outside the CDR3, is KAGVTQTPRYLIKTRGQQVTLSCSPISGHRSVSWYQQTPGQGLQFLFEYFSETQRNKGNFPGRFSGRQFSNSRSEMNVSTLELGDSALYLCASSLYRGYEQYFGPGTRLTVT.

This chain connects TRBV27 to TRBJ2-3; 9 bases map to TRBD1. Germline assignment: CDR1 MNHEY and CDR2 SMNVEV (reference sequence). Trimming at V came to 2 bases and at J to 3 bases, leaving 12 bases not matched to a gene. The CDR3 is 18 residues long. The CDR3 DNA is TGTGCCAGCAGTTTACGGGATTCGGGGACAGGGTCGACAGATACGCAGTATTTT. This translates into CASSLRDSGTGSTDTQYF.

V and J are TRBV6-5 and TRBJ1-5, with D uncertain. V was pared by 7 bases and J by 4 bases, with 8 bases between. The CDR3 is 12 amino acids. The germline gives CDR1 MNHEY, CDR2 SVGAGI. The CDR3 bases are TGTGCCAGCAAGTCGGGAAATCAGCCCCAGCATTTT. Amino acid sequence: CASKSGNQPQHF.

A single count supports this clone. The V call is TRBV5-1, the J call TRBJ2-2; 12 positions match TRBD2. V trimming: 7 bases; J trimming: 4 bases; junction bases outside the gene matches: 11. Germline V gene data show CDR1 as SGHRS and CDR2 as YFSETQ. This CDR3 is 17 amino acids long. CDR3 sequence (DNA): TGCGCCAGCGGAATAAAGCCGGGACTAGCGGGCACCGGGGAGCTGTTTTTT. Translated, it gives CASGIKPGLAGTGELFF.

The chain recombines TRBV5-1 with TRBJ2-7; 7 bases align to TRBD1. The CDR3 consists of 18 residues. Germline values: CDR1 SGHRS, CDR2 YFSETQ. V shed 4 bases, J shed 5 bases, and the junction held 21 bases outside the gene matches. CDR3 in DNA: TGCGCCAGCAGCAAACTCCTCGCTTCGGACAGGTCCAGGAACGAGCAGTACTTC. Translating gives CASSKLLASDRSRNEQYF.